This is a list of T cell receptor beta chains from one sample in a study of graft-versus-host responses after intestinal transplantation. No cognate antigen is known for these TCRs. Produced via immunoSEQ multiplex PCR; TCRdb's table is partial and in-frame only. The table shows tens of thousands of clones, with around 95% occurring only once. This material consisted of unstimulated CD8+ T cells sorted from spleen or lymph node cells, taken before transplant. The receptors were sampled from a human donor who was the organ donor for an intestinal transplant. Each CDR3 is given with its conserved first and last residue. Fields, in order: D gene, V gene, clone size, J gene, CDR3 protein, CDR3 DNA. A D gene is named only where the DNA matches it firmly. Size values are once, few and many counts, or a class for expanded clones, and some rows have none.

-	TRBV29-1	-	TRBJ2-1	CSVDIRDTPYNEQFF	TGCAGCGTTGATATCCGGGACACCCCCTACAATGAGCAGTTCTTC
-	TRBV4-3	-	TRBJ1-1	CASSKPGSMNTEAFF	TGCGCCAGCAGCAAGCCGGGATCCATGAACACTGAAGCTTTCTTT
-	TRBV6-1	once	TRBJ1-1	CASSERGEWGTEAFF	TGTGCCAGCAGTGAAAGGGGAGAATGGGGCACTGAAGCTTTCTTT
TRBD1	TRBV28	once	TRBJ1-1	CASKQGAWTEAFF	TGTGCCAGCAAGCAGGGGGCTTGGACTGAAGCTTTCTTT
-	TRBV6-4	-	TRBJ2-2	CASSDLEAGELFF	TGTGCCAGCAGTGACTTAGAGGCCGGGGAGCTGTTTTTT
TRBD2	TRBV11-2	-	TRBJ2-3	CASSPELGTSGGGTDTQYF	TGTGCCAGCAGCCCCGAGCTGGGGACTAGCGGGGGGGGCACAGATACGCAGTATTTT
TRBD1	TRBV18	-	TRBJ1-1	CASSPQGQRSNTEAFF	TGTGCCAGCTCACCGCAGGGACAGAGATCGAACACTGAAGCTTTCTTT
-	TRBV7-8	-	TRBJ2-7	CASSLYKLGVYEQYF	TGTGCCAGCAGCTTATACAAATTGGGGGTCTACGAGCAGTACTTC
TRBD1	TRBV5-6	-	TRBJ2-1	CASSFRYTLPGTGQFF	TGTGCCAGCAGCTTCCGTTACACGCTTCCCGGGACAGGGCAGTTCTTC
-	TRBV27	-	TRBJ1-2	CASSYLGDAGYGYTF	TGTGCCAGCAGTTACCTCGGGGATGCGGGCTATGGCTACACCTTC
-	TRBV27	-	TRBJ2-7	CASSFSAGPLGYEQYF	TGTGCCAGCAGTTTTTCAGCCGGGCCGCTAGGTTACGAGCAGTACTTC
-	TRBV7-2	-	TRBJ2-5	CASRDTGPWETQYF	TGTGCCAGCAGGGATACAGGGCCATGGGAGACCCAGTACTTC
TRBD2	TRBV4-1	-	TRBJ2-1	CASSSRYTGGANNEQFF	TGCGCCAGCAGCTCCCGCTATACCGGGGGGGCTAACAATGAGCAGTTCTTC
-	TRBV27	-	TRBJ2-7	CASSLSPRETAEQYF	TGTGCCAGCAGTTTATCGCCGCGGGAAACGGCCGAGCAGTACTTC
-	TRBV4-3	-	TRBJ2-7	CASSPMGGAEQYF	TGCGCCAGCAGCCCCATGGGGGGGGCCGAGCAGTACTTC
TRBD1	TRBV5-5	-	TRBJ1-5	CASSSDIATGHNQPQHF	TGTGCCAGCAGCTCCGACATCGCGACAGGGCACAATCAGCCCCAGCATTTT
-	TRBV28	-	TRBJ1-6	CASSSADSNSPLHF	TGTGCCAGCAGTTCCGCGGACAGCAATTCACCCCTCCACTTT
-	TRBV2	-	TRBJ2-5	CASSGIKETQYF	TGTGCCAGCAGTGGGATAAAAGAGACCCAGTACTTC
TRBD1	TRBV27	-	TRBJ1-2	CASSSRDRAHGYTF	TGTGCCAGCAGTTCCAGGGACAGGGCGCATGGCTACACCTTC
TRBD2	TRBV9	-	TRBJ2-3	CASSGGLAHPDTQYF	TGTGCCAGCAGCGGGGGACTAGCTCATCCAGATACGCAGTATTTT
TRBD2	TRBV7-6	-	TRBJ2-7	CASSLTAGGTYEQYF	TGTGCCAGCAGCCTGACAGCGGGGGGAACGTACGAGCAGTACTTC
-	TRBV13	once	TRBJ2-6	CASSLSGANVLTF	TGTGCCAGCAGCCTCTCTGGGGCCAACGTCCTGACTTTC
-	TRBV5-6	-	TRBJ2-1	CASSFLQDNEQFF	TGTGCCAGCAGCTTCTTACAGGACAATGAGCAGTTCTTC
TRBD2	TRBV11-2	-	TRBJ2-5	CASSLGEAGQETQYF	TGTGCCAGCAGCTTAGGTGAAGCGGGGCAGGAGACCCAGTACTTC
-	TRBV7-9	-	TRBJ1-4	CASSSMGGTEKLFF	TGTGCCAGCAGCTCCATGGGGGGGACGGAAAAACTGTTTTTT
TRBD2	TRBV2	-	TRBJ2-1	CASSEEAGSYNEQFF	TGTGCCAGCAGCGAGGAAGCGGGGTCTTACAATGAGCAGTTCTTC
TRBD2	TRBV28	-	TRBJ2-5	CASETAGGPGEQYF	TGTGCCAGCGAAACAGCGGGGGGGCCAGGGGAGCAGTACTTC
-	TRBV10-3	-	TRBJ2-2	CAISDPLGDRAPNTGELFF	TGTGCCATCAGTGACCCCTTAGGGGATCGGGCTCCGAACACCGGGGAGCTGTTTTTT